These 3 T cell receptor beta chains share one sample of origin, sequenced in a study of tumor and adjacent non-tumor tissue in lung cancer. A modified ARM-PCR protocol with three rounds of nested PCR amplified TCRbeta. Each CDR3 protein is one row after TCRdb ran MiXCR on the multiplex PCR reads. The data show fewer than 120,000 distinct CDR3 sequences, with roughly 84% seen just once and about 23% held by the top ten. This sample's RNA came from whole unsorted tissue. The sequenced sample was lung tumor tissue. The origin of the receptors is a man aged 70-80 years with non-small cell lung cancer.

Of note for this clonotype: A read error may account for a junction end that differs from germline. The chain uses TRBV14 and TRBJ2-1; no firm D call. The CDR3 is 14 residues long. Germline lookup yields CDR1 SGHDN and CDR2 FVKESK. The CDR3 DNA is TGTGCCAACAGCATACATGGCCCTTACAATGAGCAGTTCTTC. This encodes CANSIHGPYNEQFF.

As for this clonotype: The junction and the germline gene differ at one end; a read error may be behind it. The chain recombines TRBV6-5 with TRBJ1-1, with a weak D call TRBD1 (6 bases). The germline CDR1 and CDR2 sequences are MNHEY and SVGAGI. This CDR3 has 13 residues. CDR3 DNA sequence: TGTGCCAGCAGCAGGGGATTGAACACTGAAACTTTCTTT. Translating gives CASSRGLNTETFF.

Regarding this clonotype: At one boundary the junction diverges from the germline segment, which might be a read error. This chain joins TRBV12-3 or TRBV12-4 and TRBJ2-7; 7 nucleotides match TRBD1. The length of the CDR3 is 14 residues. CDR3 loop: CASCLWDRVYEQYF. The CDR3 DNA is TGTGCCAGCTGTTTATGGGACAGAGTCTACGAGCAGTACTTC.